This T cell receptor (beta chain) derives from a study of blood T cell repertoires in COVID-19. Across the whole study: Nucleic acid was either cDNA or gDNA, and it came from T cells, B-cell-depleted T cells, or PBMCs.

Trimming removed 2 bases from V and 3 bases from J, with 11 bases in between. In germline, CDR1 is SGHTA, CDR2 FQGTGA. CDR3 length: 14 residues. TCRdb's copy holds only in-frame clones and misses some; the assay was immunoSEQ multiplex PCR. The sample holds 75,000 to 85,000 clones, 86% seen once. This clone was seen just once. The receptor comes from a human donor in a cohort sampled during active COVID-19. The genes are TRBV7-3 and TRBJ2-7; D perhaps matches TRBD1 (5 bases). Sample: peripheral blood. The CDR3 spells CASSLVAGNYEQYF. The CDR3 DNA follows: TGTGCCAGCAGCTTAGTGGCAGGGAACTACGAGCAGTACTTC.